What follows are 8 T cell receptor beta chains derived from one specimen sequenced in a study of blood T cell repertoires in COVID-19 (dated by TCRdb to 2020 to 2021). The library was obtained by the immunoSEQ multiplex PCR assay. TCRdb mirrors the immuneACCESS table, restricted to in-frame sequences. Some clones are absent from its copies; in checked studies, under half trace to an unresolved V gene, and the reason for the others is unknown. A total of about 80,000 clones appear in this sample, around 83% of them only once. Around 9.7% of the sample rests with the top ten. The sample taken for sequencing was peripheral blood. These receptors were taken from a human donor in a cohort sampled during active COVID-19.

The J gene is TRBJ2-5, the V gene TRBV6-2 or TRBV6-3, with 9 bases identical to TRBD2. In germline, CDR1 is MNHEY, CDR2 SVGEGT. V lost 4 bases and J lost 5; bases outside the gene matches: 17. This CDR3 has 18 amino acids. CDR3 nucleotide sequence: TGTGCCAGCAGTTCCGAAATAATACCGGGACTAGCAAGTGAGACCCAGTACTTC. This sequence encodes CASSSEIIPGLASETQYF.

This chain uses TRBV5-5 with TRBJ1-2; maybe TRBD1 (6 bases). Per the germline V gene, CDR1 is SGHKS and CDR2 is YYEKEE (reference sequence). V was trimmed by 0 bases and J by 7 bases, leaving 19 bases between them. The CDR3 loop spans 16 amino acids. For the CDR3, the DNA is TGTGCCAGCAGCTTGGTGTCAGGGGCCGCGGTCCGTGGCTACACCTTC. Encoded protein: CASSLVSGAAVRGYTF.

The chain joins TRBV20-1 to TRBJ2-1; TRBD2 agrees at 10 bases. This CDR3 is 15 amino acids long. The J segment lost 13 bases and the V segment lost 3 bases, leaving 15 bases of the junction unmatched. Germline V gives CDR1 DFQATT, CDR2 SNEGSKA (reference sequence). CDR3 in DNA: TGCAGTGCTAGTAAGGGGGCCCAAGCGGGAGGGGCCCAGTTCTTC. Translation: CSASKGAQAGGAQFF.

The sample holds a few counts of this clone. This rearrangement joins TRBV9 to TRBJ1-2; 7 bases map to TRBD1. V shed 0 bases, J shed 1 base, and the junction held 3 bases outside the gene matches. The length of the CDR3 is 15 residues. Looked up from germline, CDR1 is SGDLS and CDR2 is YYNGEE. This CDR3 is CASSVGDSLNYGYTF. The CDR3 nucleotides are TGTGCCAGCAGCGTAGGGGACAGTCTTAACTATGGCTACACCTTC.

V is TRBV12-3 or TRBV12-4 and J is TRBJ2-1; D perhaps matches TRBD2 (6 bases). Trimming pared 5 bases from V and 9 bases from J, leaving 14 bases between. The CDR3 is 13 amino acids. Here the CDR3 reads CASSLRLGTEQFF. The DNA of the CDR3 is TGTGCCAGCAGTCTTCGACTAGGAACTGAGCAGTTCTTC.

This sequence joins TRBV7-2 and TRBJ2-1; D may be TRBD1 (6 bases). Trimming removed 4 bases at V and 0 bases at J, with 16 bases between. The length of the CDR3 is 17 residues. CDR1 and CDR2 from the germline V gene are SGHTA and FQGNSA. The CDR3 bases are TGTGCCAGCAGCTCCACAGGGTCTAAAAGCTCCTACAATGAGCAGTTCTTC. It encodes CASSSTGSKSSYNEQFF.

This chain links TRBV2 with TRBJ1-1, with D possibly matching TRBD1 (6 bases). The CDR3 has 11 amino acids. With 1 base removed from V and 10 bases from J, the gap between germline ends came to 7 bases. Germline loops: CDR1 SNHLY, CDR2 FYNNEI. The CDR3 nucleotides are TGTGCCAGCAGTGAAGGGGACACAGCTTTCTTT. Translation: CASSEGDTAFF.

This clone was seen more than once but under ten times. The CDR3 nucleotides read TGTGCCAGCAGTGAAGCTGGGCATGAGCAGTTCTTC. Protein: CASSEAGHEQFF. The chain employs TRBV2 and TRBJ2-1; D is undetermined. V lost 0 bases and J 8 bases, leaving 5 bases between the germline ends. The CDR3 runs 12 residues. In germline, CDR1 is SNHLY, CDR2 FYNNEI.